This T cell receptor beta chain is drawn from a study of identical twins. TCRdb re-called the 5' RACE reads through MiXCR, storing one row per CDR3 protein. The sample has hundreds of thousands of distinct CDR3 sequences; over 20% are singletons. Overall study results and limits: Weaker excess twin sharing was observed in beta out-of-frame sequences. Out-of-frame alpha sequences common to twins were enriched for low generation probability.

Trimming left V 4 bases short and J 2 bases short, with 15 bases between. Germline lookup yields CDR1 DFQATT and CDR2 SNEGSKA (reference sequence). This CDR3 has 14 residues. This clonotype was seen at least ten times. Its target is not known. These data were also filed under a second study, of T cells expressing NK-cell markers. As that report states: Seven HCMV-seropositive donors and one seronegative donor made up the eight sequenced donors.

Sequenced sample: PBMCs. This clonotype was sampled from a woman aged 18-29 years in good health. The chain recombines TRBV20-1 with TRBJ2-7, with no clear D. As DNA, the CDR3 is TGCAGTGCTACCCGCAACAGAGACGCCTACGAGCAGTACTTC. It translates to CSATRNRDAYEQYF.